This is a list of T cell receptor beta chains from one sample in a study of T cell responses to AZD1222 COVID-19 vaccine. Some clones are missing from TCRdb's copy, which holds only in-frame ones; the method was immunoSEQ multiplex PCR. The data show about 53,000 clones, with approximately 84% seen just once and around 27% held by the top ten. The starting material was peripheral blood, obtained on day 0 of AZD1222 vaccination. These TCRs come from an adult in good health. The CDR3 runs from the conserved cysteine through the conserved F or W. The D gene is left open where the match is weak. Where a row states a size, it is once, few, many or the class of an expanded clone; other rows omit it.

TRBJ2-4 - 15 TRBV5-1 - CASSLGAGPENIQYF TGCGCCAGCAGCTTGGGGGCGGGCCCAGAAAACATTCAGTACTTC
TRBJ2-2 - 12 TRBV24-1 - CATQGFPGELFF TGTGCCACCCAGGGATTCCCCGGGGAGCTGTTTTTT
TRBJ1-6 - 14 TRBV3-1/TRBV3-2 - CASSQQGVNSPLHF TGTGCCAGCAGCCAACAGGGCGTGAATTCACCCCTCCACTTT
TRBJ1-5 - 13 TRBV30 - CAWSGRQVQPQHF TGTGCCTGGAGTGGGAGACAGGTTCAGCCCCAGCATTTT
TRBJ1-2 few 13 TRBV19 - CASSDGQGGGYTF TGTGCCAGTAGTGACGGACAAGGTGGTGGCTACACCTTC
TRBJ2-3 - 14 TRBV5-4 - CASSASDLTDTQYF TGTGCCAGCTCGGCCTCGGACCTCACAGATACGCAGTATTTT
TRBJ1-1 - 14 TRBV6-1 TRBD1 CASTQQGGDTEAFF TGTGCCAGCACCCAACAGGGGGGAGACACTGAAGCTTTCTTT
TRBJ2-1 once 16 TRBV4-1 TRBD2 CASSLGIAGGQEEQFF TGCGCCAGCAGCCTCGGGATAGCGGGAGGCCAAGAGGAGCAGTTCTTC
TRBJ1-6 - 17 TRBV5-6 - CASSLESGRAIRAPLHF TGTGCCAGCAGCTTGGAGTCGGGCAGGGCCATCAGGGCACCCCTCCACTTT
TRBJ2-5 - 11 TRBV11-3 - CASKGGETQYF TGTGCCAGCAAAGGGGGAGAGACCCAGTACTTC
TRBJ1-1 - 14 TRBV11-1 - CASSPTAANTEAFF TGTGCCAGCAGCCCTACGGCGGCGAACACTGAAGCTTTCTTT
TRBJ1-5 - 14 TRBV2 - CASSVRDSNQPQHF TGTGCCAGCAGTGTCCGGGACAGCAATCAGCCCCAGCATTTT
TRBJ2-1 - 18 TRBV7-2 - CASSLAHTRVISYNEQFF TGTGCCAGCAGCTTAGCCCACACCAGGGTGATCTCCTACAATGAGCAGTTCTTC
TRBJ1-2 - 14 TRBV19 - CASSEWGPNYGYTF TGTGCCAGTAGTGAGTGGGGTCCTAACTATGGCTACACCTTC
TRBJ1-1 once 13 TRBV29-1 - CSVFSGSNTEAFF TGCAGCGTCTTCAGTGGGTCGAACACTGAAGCTTTCTTT
TRBJ2-5 - 16 TRBV2 - CASSEGRGIPRETQYF TGTGCCAGCAGTGAAGGACGAGGGATTCCCCGAGAGACCCAGTACTTC
TRBJ2-2 - 18 TRBV7-2 TRBD2 CASSFVAGGLVNTGELFF TGTGCCAGCAGCTTTGTAGCGGGAGGGCTTGTGAACACCGGGGAGCTGTTTTTT
TRBJ2-7 - 16 TRBV7-2 TRBD2 CASSLARGTSGYEQYF TGTGCCAGCAGCTTAGCTCGCGGGACTAGCGGCTACGAGCAGTACTTC
TRBJ1-5 few 14 TRBV6-5 - CASSQTGPDQPQHF TGTGCCAGCAGTCAGACGGGACCTGATCAGCCCCAGCATTTT
TRBJ1-2 - 14 TRBV28 - CASSLSPINYGYTF TGTGCCAGCAGTTTAAGCCCGATAAACTATGGCTACACCTTC
TRBJ2-7 - 17 TRBV3-1/TRBV3-2 - CASSQDQTGTISVEQYF TGTGCCAGCAGCCAAGATCAGACAGGAACTATTTCTGTCGAGCAGTACTTC
TRBJ1-1 - 13 TRBV30 - CAWTDGGNTEAFF TGTGCCTGGACAGACGGTGGGAACACTGAAGCTTTCTTT
TRBJ2-7 - 15 TRBV6-6 TRBD2 CASSPGLAGPYEQYF TGTGCCAGCAGCCCGGGACTAGCAGGGCCCTACGAGCAGTACTTC